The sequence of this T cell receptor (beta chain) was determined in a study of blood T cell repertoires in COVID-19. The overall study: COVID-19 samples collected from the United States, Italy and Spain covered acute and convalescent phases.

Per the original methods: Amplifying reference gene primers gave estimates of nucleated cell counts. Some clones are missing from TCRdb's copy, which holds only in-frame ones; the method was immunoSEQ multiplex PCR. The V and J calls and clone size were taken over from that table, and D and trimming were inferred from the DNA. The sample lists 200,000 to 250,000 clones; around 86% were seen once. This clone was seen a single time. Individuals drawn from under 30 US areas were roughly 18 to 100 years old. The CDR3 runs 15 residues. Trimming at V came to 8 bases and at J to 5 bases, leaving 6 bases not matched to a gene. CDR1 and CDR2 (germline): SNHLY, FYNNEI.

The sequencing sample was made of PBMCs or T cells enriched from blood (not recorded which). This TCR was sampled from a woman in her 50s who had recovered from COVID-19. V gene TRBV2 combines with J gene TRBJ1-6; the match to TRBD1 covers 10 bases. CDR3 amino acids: CASQTGGANNSPLHF. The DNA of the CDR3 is TGTGCCAGCCAGACAGGGGGCGCGAATAATTCACCCCTCCACTTT.